Presented here are 17 T cell receptor beta chains from one specimen sequenced in a study of cytomegalovirus exposure and HLA in healthy donors. Amplification used 60 Vbeta primers and 13 Jbeta primers. Repertoires were generated with immunoSEQ multiplex PCR, while TCRdb's copy carries only in-frame clones and drops some. This table has 95,000 to 100,000 clones, approximately 80% appearing once. Material for sequencing was PBMCs. The receptors stem from a female donor in good health and CMV-seronegative.

The genes are TRBV18 and TRBJ1-6; TRBD1 aligns across 7 bases. V dropped 6 bases and J dropped 8; count of bases not matched to a gene: 10. CDR1 and CDR2 from the germline V gene are KGHSH and LQKENI. The CDR3 length is 15 residues. The DNA for the CDR3 is TGTGCCAGCTCTCCCACCCAGGGGGTTGATTCACCCCTCCACTTT. Its protein is CASSPTQGVDSPLHF.

The chain uses TRBV5-4 and TRBJ1-1; 7 bases agree with TRBD1. V lost 0 bases to trimming and J lost 3 bases; unmatched junction nucleotides: 2. The CDR3 contains 14 residues. Germline V gives CDR1 SGHNT, CDR2 YYREEE (reference sequence). The CDR3 spells CASSLEGADTEAFF. The CDR3 DNA reads as TGTGCCAGCAGCTTGGAGGGGGCGGACACTGAAGCTTTCTTT.

The V call is TRBV18, the J call TRBJ2-2; D remains unclear. V lost 0 bases and J lost 5, with 10 bases in between. The germline V gene has CDR1 KGHSH and CDR2 LQKENI. This CDR3 region has 15 residues. Here the CDR3 reads CASSPPARITGELFF. The DNA for the CDR3 is TGTGCCAGCTCACCACCGGCTAGAATTACCGGGGAGCTGTTTTTT.

The chain has TRBV5-1 and TRBJ1-4; tentative D call: TRBD1 (5 bases). Germline lookup yields CDR1 SGHRS and CDR2 YFSETQ. Trimming left V 0 bases short and J 4 bases short, with 7 bases between. CDR3 size: 14 residues. The CDR3 coding sequence is TGCGCCAGCAGCTTGGCAAGGGGTAATGAAAAACTGTTTTTT. It specifies CASSLARGNEKLFF.

The chain employs TRBV6-5 and TRBJ1-2, with 9 bases that match TRBD1. Per the germline V gene, CDR1 is MNHEY and CDR2 is SVGAGI. The CDR3 contains 14 residues. After removal of 8 bases from V and 7 bases from J, the junction contained 11 bases not matched to a gene. The CDR3 DNA sequence: TGTGCCAGCTGTCCCGGGACAGGGATTTCTGGCTACACCTTC. It codes for CASCPGTGISGYTF.

As concerns this clone: A read error may account for a junction end that differs from germline. Other DNA sequences in this sample translate to the same CDR3. V and J are TRBV6-6 and TRBJ2-5; D perhaps matches TRBD2 (6 bases). Looked up from germline, CDR1 is MNHNY and CDR2 is SVGAGI (reference sequence). CDR3 length equals 14 residues. The CDR3 sequence is CASSYVGSGETQYF. CDR3 in DNA: TGCGCCAGCAGTTACGTCGGGAGCGGGGAGACCCAGTACTTC.

The genes are TRBV4-2 and TRBJ2-3; D call uncertain. CDR3 size: 14 residues. Germline values: CDR1 LGHNA, CDR2 YNFKEQ. The ends were cut back, 0 bases at V and 5 bases at J, with 9 bases in the middle. The CDR3 is CASSQENVGDTQYF. CDR3 nucleotide sequence: TGTGCCAGCAGCCAAGAAAACGTCGGAGATACGCAGTATTTT.

This chain links TRBV6-1 with TRBJ1-3, with D maybe TRBD1 (6 bases). Between the trimmed V and J ends, which lost 4 bases and 0 bases, there was a span of 7 bases. The CDR3 contains 14 residues. Germline-derived CDR1 and CDR2 are MNHNS and SASEGT. The CDR3 nucleotides are TGTGCCAGCAGTGGGACAGCCTCTGGAAACACCATATATTTT. Its translation is CASSGTASGNTIYF.

V is TRBV6-5 and J is TRBJ1-1; unclear D gene. Germline-derived CDR1 and CDR2 are MNHEY and SVGAGI. CDR3 length equals 13 residues. The V end was cut by 4 bases, the J end by 1 base, with 7 bases between. The CDR3 loop reads CASSFVQNTEAFF. As DNA, the CDR3 is TGTGCCAGCAGTTTCGTACAGAACACTGAAGCTTTCTTT.

This clone was recorded only once. The J gene is TRBJ2-7, the V gene TRBV28; 8 bases align to TRBD2. This CDR3 region has 15 residues. Germline V gene data show CDR1 as MDHEN and CDR2 as SYDVKM. V shed 2 bases and J 0 bases; nucleotides not matched to a gene: 3. CDR3 in DNA: TGTGCCAGCAGTTTAAACGGGAGGGCCTCCTACGAGCAGTACTTC. It encodes CASSLNGRASYEQYF.

This chain uses TRBV11-2 with TRBJ2-7, with 10 bases that match TRBD2. The CDR3 extends over 15 amino acids. Germline assignment: CDR1 SGHAT and CDR2 FQNNGV. With 6 bases clipped from V and 3 bases from J, the junction kept 8 bases outside the gene matches. CDR3 in amino acids: CASRSLAGGYYEQYF. CDR3 bases: TGTGCCAGCAGGAGCTTAGCGGGGGGTTACTACGAGCAGTACTTC. Looking up the rest from reference TRBV11-2 and TRBJ2-7 gives the full variable domain: EAGVAQSPRYKIIEKRQSVAFWCNPISGHATLYWYQQILGQGPKLLIQFQNNGVVDDSQLPKDRFSAERLKGVDSTLKIQPAKLEDSAVYLCASRSLAGGYYEQYFGPGTRLTVT.

This rearrangement joins TRBV5-1 to TRBJ2-3, with 10 bases fitting TRBD1. The CDR3 is 16 residues long. CDR1 and CDR2 (germline): SGHRS, YFSETQ. Trimming took 4 bases from V and 2 from J; bases not matched to a gene: 7. The CDR3 coding sequence is TGCGCCAGCAGCACCGGACAGGGGGTGTTCACAGATACGCAGTATTTT. This gives the protein CASSTGQGVFTDTQYF.

The chain has TRBV5-4 and TRBJ1-2; D ambiguous. V lost 0 bases to trimming and J lost 5 bases, with 5 bases between them. The CDR3 is 12 residues long. Germline CDR1 and CDR2: SGHNT and YYREEE (reference sequence). The CDR3 spells CASSLGSYGYTF. DNA for the CDR3: TGTGCCAGCAGCTTGGGGAGTTATGGCTACACCTTC.

This clone was counted only a few times. The V call is TRBV4-1, the J call TRBJ1-5; D possibly corresponds to TRBD1 (6 bases). The CDR3 extends over 16 amino acids. Trimming took off 0 bases at V and 6 bases at J, with 15 bases between the two ends. The germline gives CDR1 MGHRA, CDR2 YSYEKL. This chain's CDR3 is CASSQERGASSQPQHF. CDR3 DNA: TGCGCCAGCAGCCAAGAACGGGGGGCGTCTAGTCAGCCCCAGCATTTT.

The V and J genes are TRBV28 and TRBJ2-5, with 8 positions matching TRBD2. The germline V gene encodes CDR1 MDHEN and CDR2 SYDVKM. This CDR3 has 14 amino acids. V was clipped by 7 bases and J by 4 bases; unmatched bases: 8. In nucleotides, the CDR3 is TGTGCCAGCACCATAGCGGGAATGGGAGAGACCCAGTACTTC. This encodes CASTIAGMGETQYF.

This chain connects TRBV19 to TRBJ1-5; perhaps TRBD1 as D (5 bases). Germline loops: CDR1 LNHDA, CDR2 SQIVND (reference sequence). CDR3 size: 14 residues. Between the trimmed V and J ends, which lost 1 base and 6 bases, there was a span of 10 bases. CDR3 bases: TGTGCCAGTAGTATAGTAAGGGGTGGTCAGCCCCAGCATTTT. Translating it yields CASSIVRGGQPQHF.

The J gene is TRBJ2-3, the V gene TRBV7-2, with TRBD2 as a possible D gene (7 bases). Trimming pared 6 bases from V and 2 bases from J, leaving 15 bases between. The CDR3 extends over 15 amino acids. The germline V gene encodes CDR1 SGHTA and CDR2 FQGNSA. CDR3: CASSRTGGHTDTQYF. CDR3 coding DNA: TGTGCCAGCAGTCGCACGGGGGGACACACAGATACGCAGTATTTT.